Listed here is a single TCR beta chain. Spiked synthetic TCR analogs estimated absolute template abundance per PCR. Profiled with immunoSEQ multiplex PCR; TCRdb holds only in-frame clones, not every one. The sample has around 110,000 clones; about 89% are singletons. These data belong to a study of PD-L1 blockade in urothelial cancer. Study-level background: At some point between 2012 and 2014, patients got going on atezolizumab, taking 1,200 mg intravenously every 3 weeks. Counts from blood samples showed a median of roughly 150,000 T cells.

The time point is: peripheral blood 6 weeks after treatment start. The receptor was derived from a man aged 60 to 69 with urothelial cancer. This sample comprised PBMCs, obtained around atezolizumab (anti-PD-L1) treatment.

The CDR3 region has the DNA TGTGCCAGCAGCTTAACAGGAGGGTCTGGAAACACCATATATTTT. As protein: CASSLTGGSGNTIYF. V gene TRBV7-8 combines with J gene TRBJ1-3; TRBD1 might be the D (5 bases). Trimming left V 2 bases short and J 1 base short, with 9 bases between. Germline V CDR1 and CDR2: SGHVS, FQNEAQ. CDR3 length equals 15 residues.